This TCR beta chain derives from a study of technical replicates of blood from a few donors. Germline CDR1 LGHNA, CDR2 YSLEER. The CDR3 is 15 amino acids. V was pared by 5 bases and J by 3 bases, with 7 bases of the junction left unmatched. Libraries were prepared by immunoSEQ multiplex PCR; TCRdb keeps only in-frame clonotypes and omits some of them. The sample consists of about 80,000 clones, under 99% of them appearing once. V and J are TRBV4-3 and TRBJ2-3; 8 nucleotides align to TRBD2. This TCR derives from a human donor in good health. Source material: T cells isolated from PBMCs. The chain's CDR3 is CASSIGGVETDTQYF. CDR3 DNA: TGCGCCAGCAGCATCGGGGGGGTAGAAACAGATACGCAGTATTTT.